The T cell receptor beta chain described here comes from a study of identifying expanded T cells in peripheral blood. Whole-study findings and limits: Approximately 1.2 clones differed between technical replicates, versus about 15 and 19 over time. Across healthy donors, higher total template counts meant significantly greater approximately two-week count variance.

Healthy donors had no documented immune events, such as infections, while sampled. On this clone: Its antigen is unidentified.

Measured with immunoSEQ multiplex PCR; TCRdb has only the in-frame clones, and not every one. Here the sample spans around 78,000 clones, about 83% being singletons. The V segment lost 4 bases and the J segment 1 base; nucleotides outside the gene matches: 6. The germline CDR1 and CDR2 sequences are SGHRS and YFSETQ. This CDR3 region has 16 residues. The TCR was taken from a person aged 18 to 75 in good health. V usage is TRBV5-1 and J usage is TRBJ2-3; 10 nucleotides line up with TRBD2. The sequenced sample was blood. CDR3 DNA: TGCGCCAGCAGCACACCCGGGACTAGCGGCACAGATACGCAGTATTTT. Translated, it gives CASSTPGTSGTDTQYF. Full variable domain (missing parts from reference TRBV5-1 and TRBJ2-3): KAGVTQTPRYLIKTRGQQVTLSCSPISGHRSVSWYQQTPGQGLQFLFEYFSETQRNKGNFPGRFSGRQFSNSRSEMNVSTLELGDSALYLCASSTPGTSGTDTQYFGPGTRLTVL.